Below, one T cell receptor beta chain is given with its context. Its antigen is not known. The record originates from a study of blood T cells in healthy people across ages. Study-level findings and limits: PBMC samples, being unsorted, prevented any conclusive comparison of naive and antigen-experienced cells. Significant beta diversity loss was already apparent by age about 39, declining roughly linearly.

Combining a sample-barcoded 5' primer with a J-beta primer mix, a second PCR ran for 7 to 11 cycles. Each cDNA molecule carried a tag from a template-switch adaptor that contained 12 random nucleotides. All samples yielded 3 million or more CDR3-containing paired-end reads. TCRdb analysed the 5' RACE reads with MiXCR anew, one entry per CDR3 protein. The sample contains approximately 800,000 distinct CDR3 sequences, about 55% of which appear only once. What was sequenced was blood. The sequence was obtained from a man of 80 years or more in good health.

The CDR3 protein is CATRDRGSYEQYF. CDR3 coding DNA: TGTGCCACTCGGGACAGGGGCTCCTACGAGCAGTACTTC. The gene calls are TRBV2 and TRBJ2-7; TRBD1 agrees at 10 bases. The J segment lost 0 bases and the V segment lost 10 bases, leaving 3 bases of the junction unmatched. The CDR3 contains 13 residues. Germline V gene data show CDR1 as SNHLY and CDR2 as FYNNEI.